This T cell receptor beta chain is from a study of control samples from healthy donors and cancer patients (dated by TCRdb to about 2020). Taken from the germline V gene, the CDR1 and CDR2 loops are KGHSH and LQKENI. V is cut back by 5 bases and J by 2 bases, with 9 bases in the junction unmatched. From the cysteine up to the phenylalanine, the CDR3 has a length of 16 residues. Solely the CDR3 DNA is kept, with 48 bases framed from the first base. Note on this clone: The target of this receptor is not known. No much larger clonotype is one base removed from it; base qualities were not supplied.

Receptor libraries were prepared by the immunoSEQ multiplex PCR assay. TCRdb holds this immuneACCESS table with in-frame rearrangements only. Some clones are missing; in checked studies, unresolved V genes explain under half, and the rest has no known cause. A total of 100,000 to 150,000 clones appear in this sample, roughly 86% of them only once. Around 3% of the sample rests with the top ten. Rearrangement joined TRBV18 to TRBJ1-5, and 7 bases in between align with TRBD1. The sample consisted of blood. The TCR comes from a man aged 60-69 years in good health. DNA sequence: TGTGCCAGCTCAAGACAGGGAGGTTTCGGCAATCAGCCCCAGCATTTT. It encodes CASSRQGGFGNQPQHF.